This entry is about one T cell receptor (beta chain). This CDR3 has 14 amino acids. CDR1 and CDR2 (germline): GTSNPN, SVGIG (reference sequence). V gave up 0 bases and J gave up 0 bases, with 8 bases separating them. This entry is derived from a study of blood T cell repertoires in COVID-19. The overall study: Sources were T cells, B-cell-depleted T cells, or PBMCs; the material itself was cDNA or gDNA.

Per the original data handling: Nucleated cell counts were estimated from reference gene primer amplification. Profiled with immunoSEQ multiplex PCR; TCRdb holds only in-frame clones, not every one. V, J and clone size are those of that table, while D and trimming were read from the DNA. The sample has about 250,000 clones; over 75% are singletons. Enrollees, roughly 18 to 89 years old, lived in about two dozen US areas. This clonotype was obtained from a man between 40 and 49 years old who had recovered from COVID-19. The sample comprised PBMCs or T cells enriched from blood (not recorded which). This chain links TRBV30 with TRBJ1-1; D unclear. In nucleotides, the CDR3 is TGTGCCTGGAGTGTTACAGCTTTGAACACTGAAGCTTTCTTT. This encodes CAWSVTALNTEAFF.